Below, 5 T cell receptor beta chains from the same sample are listed, as sequenced in a study of blood T cell repertoires in COVID-19 (TCRdb year 2020). Receptors were amplified or captured by the immunoSEQ multiplex PCR assay. The table comes from immuneACCESS by way of TCRdb, which keeps in-frame sequences with V and J called. Part of the clones is missing from these tables; in studies checked, under half for an unresolved V gene and the rest for unknown reasons. Present in this sample are about 100,000 clones, around 90% of which were seen just once. In total, the top ten clones hold around 6.9% of the sample. Sequenced sample: peripheral blood. These TCRs come from a woman aged 60-75 years with acute or convalescent COVID-19.

The rearrangement links TRBV5-1 to TRBJ2-2; maybe TRBD2 (6 bases). The ends were cut back, 0 bases at V and 7 bases at J, with 13 bases in the middle. Germline CDR1 reads SGHRS; CDR2 reads YFSETQ. The CDR3 covers 15 residues. CDR3 protein: CASSLDGRRSGELFF. The CDR3 coding sequence is TGCGCCAGCAGCTTGGACGGGAGACGGAGCGGGGAGCTGTTTTTT. Filled out from reference TRBV5-1 and TRBJ2-2, the complete variable domain reads KAGVTQTPRYLIKTRGQQVTLSCSPISGHRSVSWYQQTPGQGLQFLFEYFSETQRNKGNFPGRFSGRQFSNSRSEMNVSTLELGDSALYLCASSLDGRRSGELFFGEGSRLTVL.

The gene calls are TRBV6-5 and TRBJ1-1; D remains ambiguous. The germline V gene has CDR1 MNHEY and CDR2 SVGAGI. The CDR3 has 15 residues. Trimming took 0 bases from V and 0 from J, leaving 8 bases between them. DNA of the CDR3: TGTGCCAGCAGTTACTCCTACCGCTTGAACACTGAAGCTTTCTTT. It yields the protein CASSYSYRLNTEAFF.

J is TRBJ1-4 and V is TRBV5-8, with D perhaps matching TRBD1 (6 bases). The CDR3 is 15 amino acids. The germline V and J ends were trimmed by 3 bases and 5 bases, with 14 bases remaining between them. Germline-derived CDR1 and CDR2 are SGHTS and YDEGEE. CDR3 DNA sequence: TGTGCCAGCAGCTCCGGCAGGGGAAGGAATGAAAAACTGTTTTTT. As protein: CASSSGRGRNEKLFF. Together with reference TRBV5-8 and TRBJ1-4, the CDR3 gives the full variable domain: EAGVTQSPTHLIKTRGQQATLRCSPISGHTSVYWYQQALGLGLQFLLWYDEGEERNRGNFPPRFSGRQFPNYSSELNVNALELEDSALYLCASSSGRGRNEKLFFGSGTQLSVL.

This chain uses TRBV5-8 with TRBJ1-4; a possible D gene is TRBD1 (6 bases). Germline V gene lookup returns CDR1 SGHTS and CDR2 YDEGEE. The germline V and J ends were trimmed by 2 bases and 6 bases, with 14 bases remaining between them. The length of the CDR3 is 15 residues. The CDR3 here is CASSLGPQGYEKLFF. The DNA of the CDR3 is TGTGCCAGCAGCTTAGGGCCACAGGGTTATGAAAAACTGTTTTTT.

J is TRBJ2-7 and V is TRBV6-5, with D hard to call. V gave up 5 bases and J gave up 0 bases, with 5 bases separating them. Looked up from germline, CDR1 is MNHEY and CDR2 is SVGAGI. CDR3 size: 12 residues. DNA for the CDR3: TGTGCCAGCAGTCCGAGCTCCTACGAGCAGTACTTC. This translates into CASSPSSYEQYF.